A single sample is the source of the 3 T cell receptor beta chains below, sequenced in a study of CD8 T cells in ankylosing spondylitis. TCRdb redid the calling of the 5' RACE reads with MiXCR, one entry per CDR3 protein. In the table there are a few hundred thousand distinct CDR3 sequences, roughly 10% of which are singletons. Sequencing was done on a sample of blood, either unsorted or a sorted T cell fraction (not recorded which). Source of these receptors: a male donor with ankylosing spondylitis or in good health (not recorded which).

This clonotype was observed a handful of times. The chain links TRBV29-1 to TRBJ2-7; either TRBD1 or TRBD2 may fit D (5 bases each). The V gene's germline CDR1 is SQVTM and CDR2 ANQGSEA. This CDR3 region has 12 residues. V was shortened by 5 bases and J by 3 bases, with 11 bases between the two germline ends. CDR3 nucleotide sequence: TGCAGCGTTCGGGACGGAGGCTACGAGCAGTACTTC. The encoded protein is CSVRDGGYEQYF.

The CDR3 region is CASSLESSSSYNEQFF. As DNA, the CDR3 is TGTGCCAGCAGCTTAGAGTCCTCCAGCTCCTACAATGAGCAGTTCTTC. V usage is TRBV7-2 and J usage is TRBJ2-1; no reliable D call. The CDR3 runs 16 residues. Germline CDR1 is SGHTA and CDR2 is FQGNSA. Trimming cost V 1 base and J 0 bases, with 10 bases left between them.

J is TRBJ2-3 and V is TRBV20-1; no reliable D call. CDR1 is DFQATT and CDR2 is SNEGSKA in the germline V gene (reference sequence). V shed 6 bases and J shed 5 bases, with 12 bases lying between them. The CDR3 spans 12 residues. CDR3 coding DNA: TGCAGTGCCCCCTCTTTGGGAGATACGCAGTATTTT. Translated, it gives CSAPSLGDTQYF.